This TCR beta chain was sequenced during a study of T cell responses to AZD1222 COVID-19 vaccine. Study-level results: Repertoire samples came only from after the peak T cell response.

As for this clone: Its antigen is not identified.

Trimming at V came to 0 bases and at J to 1 base, leaving 4 bases not matched to a gene. There are 16 residues in the CDR3. Germline lookup yields CDR1 SGHKS and CDR2 YYEKEE (reference sequence). This table comes from immunoSEQ multiplex PCR, and its TCRdb copy is limited to in-frame clones, with some not included. The sample has over 100,000 clones; around 90% are singletons. The study pooled second doses at about 4 or about 12 weeks. The sequence derives from an adult who received the AZD1222 COVID-19 vaccine. The chain uses TRBV5-5 and TRBJ2-7, with 10 positions matching TRBD2. Here the sequenced sample was peripheral blood, taken 28 days after the second AZD1222 dose. CDR3 coding DNA: TGTGCCAGCAGCTTGGTCCCGGGACTAGCGTCCTACGAGCAGTACTTC. It encodes CASSLVPGLASYEQYF.